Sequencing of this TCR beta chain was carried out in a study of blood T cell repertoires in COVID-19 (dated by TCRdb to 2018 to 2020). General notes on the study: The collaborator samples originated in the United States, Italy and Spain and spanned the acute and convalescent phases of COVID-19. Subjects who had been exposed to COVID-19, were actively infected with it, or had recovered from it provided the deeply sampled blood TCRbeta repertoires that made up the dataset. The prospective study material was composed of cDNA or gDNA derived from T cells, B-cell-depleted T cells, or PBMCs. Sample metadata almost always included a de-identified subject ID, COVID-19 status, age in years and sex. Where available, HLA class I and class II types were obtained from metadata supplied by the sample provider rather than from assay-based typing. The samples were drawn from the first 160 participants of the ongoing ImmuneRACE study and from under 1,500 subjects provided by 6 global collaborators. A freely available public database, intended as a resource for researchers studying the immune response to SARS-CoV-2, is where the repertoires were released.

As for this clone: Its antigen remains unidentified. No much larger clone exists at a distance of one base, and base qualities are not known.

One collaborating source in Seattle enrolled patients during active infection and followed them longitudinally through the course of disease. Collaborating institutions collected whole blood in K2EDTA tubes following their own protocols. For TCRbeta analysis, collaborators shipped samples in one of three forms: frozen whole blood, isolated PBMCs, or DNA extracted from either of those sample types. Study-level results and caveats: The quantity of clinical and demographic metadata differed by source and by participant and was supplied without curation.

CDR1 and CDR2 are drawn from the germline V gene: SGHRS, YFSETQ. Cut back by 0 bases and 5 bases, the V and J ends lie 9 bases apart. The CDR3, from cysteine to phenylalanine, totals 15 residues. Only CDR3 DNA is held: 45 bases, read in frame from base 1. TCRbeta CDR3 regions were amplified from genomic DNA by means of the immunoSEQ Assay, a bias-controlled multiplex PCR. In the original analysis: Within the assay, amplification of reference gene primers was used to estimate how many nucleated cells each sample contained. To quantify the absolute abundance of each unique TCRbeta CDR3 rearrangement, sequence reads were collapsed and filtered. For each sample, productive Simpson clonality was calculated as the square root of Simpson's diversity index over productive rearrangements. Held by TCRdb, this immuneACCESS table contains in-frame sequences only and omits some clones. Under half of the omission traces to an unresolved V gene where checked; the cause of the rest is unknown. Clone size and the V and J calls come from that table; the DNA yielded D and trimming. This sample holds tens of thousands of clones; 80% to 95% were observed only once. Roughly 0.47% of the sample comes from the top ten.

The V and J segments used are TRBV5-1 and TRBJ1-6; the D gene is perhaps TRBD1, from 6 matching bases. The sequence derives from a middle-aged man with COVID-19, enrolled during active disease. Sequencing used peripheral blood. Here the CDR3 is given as CASSLVSGDNSPLHF. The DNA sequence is TGCGCCAGCAGCTTGGTATCAGGGGATAATTCACCCCTCCACTTT.